Below, 8 T cell receptor beta chains from the same sample are listed, as sequenced in a study of T cell responses to AZD1222 COVID-19 vaccine. Produced via immunoSEQ multiplex PCR; TCRdb's table is partial and in-frame only. Of under 120,000 clones listed, around 96% are singletons. This specimen consisted of peripheral blood, obtained on day 0 of AZD1222 vaccination. These receptors all stem from an adult in good health.

The chain is built from TRBV11-3 and TRBJ2-7; 7 nucleotides line up with TRBD1. CDR3 length equals 14 residues. V lost 1 base to trimming and J lost 3 bases; unmatched junction nucleotides: 3. Per germline, CDR1 SGHNT and CDR2 YENEEA. Written as DNA, the CDR3 is TGTGCCAGCAGCTTAGTTCCAGGGGGCTACGAGCAGTACTTC. The encoded protein is CASSLVPGGYEQYF.

This clone occurred once. The chain has TRBV9 and TRBJ2-5, with D hard to call. CDR3 size: 12 residues. The V gene lost 3 bases and the J gene lost 4 bases, with 7 bases spanning the gap. Germline lookup yields CDR1 SGDLS and CDR2 YYNGEE. CDR3 loop: CASSGTGETQYF. CDR3 nucleotides: TGTGCCAGCAGCGGCACGGGAGAGACCCAGTACTTC.

The chain is built from TRBV9 and TRBJ2-1, with no clear D. The CDR3 consists of 15 residues. V was cut by 0 bases and J by 0 bases, with 7 bases left in between. Germline lookup yields CDR1 SGDLS and CDR2 YYNGEE. CDR3 nucleotide sequence: TGTGCCAGCAGCGTAGGGTACCTCTCCTACAATGAGCAGTTCTTC. This codes for CASSVGYLSYNEQFF. The complete variable domain, with remaining parts taken from reference TRBV9 and TRBJ2-1, reads DSGVTQTPKHLITATGQRVTLRCSPRSGDLSVYWYQQSLDQGLQFLIQYYNGEERAKGNILERFSAQQFPDLHSELNLSSLELGDSALYFCASSVGYLSYNEQFFGPGTRLTVL.

CDR3 in DNA: TGCGCCAGCAGCCCTACACCGCGACAGGGCGGCTGGCAGCCCCAGCATTTT. Protein product: CASSPTPRQGGWQPQHF. The J gene is TRBJ1-5, the V gene TRBV5-1; 7 bases are shared with TRBD1. CDR1 is SGHRS and CDR2 is YFSETQ in the germline V gene. The CDR3 is made up of 17 amino acids. The junction had 17 bases not matched to a gene; V was cut back by 4 bases and J by 7 bases. Full variable domain (remainder filled in from reference TRBV5-1 and TRBJ1-5): KAGVTQTPRYLIKTRGQQVTLSCSPISGHRSVSWYQQTPGQGLQFLFEYFSETQRNKGNFPGRFSGRQFSNSRSEMNVSTLELGDSALYLCASSPTPRQGGWQPQHFGDGTRLSIL.

V usage is TRBV5-1 and J usage is TRBJ2-1; D remains unclear. The CDR3 length is 15 residues. The germline CDR1 and CDR2 sequences are SGHRS and YFSETQ. Trimming stripped 0 bases from V and 0 bases from J, with 7 bases between. The CDR3 is CASSLGASSYNEQFF. The DNA for the CDR3 is TGCGCCAGCAGCTTGGGGGCTTCCTCCTACAATGAGCAGTTCTTC.

The chain has TRBV11-3 and TRBJ2-3; D is perhaps TRBD2 (5 bases). The CDR3 covers 16 residues. Trimming cost V 1 base and J 1 base, with 12 bases left between them. Looked up from germline, CDR1 is SGHNT and CDR2 is YENEEA. The CDR3, as DNA: TGTGCCAGCAGCTTAGTCGGGAACCGGGGCACAGATACGCAGTATTTT. It translates to CASSLVGNRGTDTQYF. Full variable domain (outside the CDR3, taken from reference TRBV11-3 and TRBJ2-3): EAGVVQSPRYKIIEKKQPVAFWCNPISGHNTLYWYLQNLGQGPELLIRYENEEAVDDSQLPKDRFSAERLKGVDSTLKIQPAELGDSAVYLCASSLVGNRGTDTQYFGPGTRLTVL.

This clone has a single count. The chain couples TRBV6-8 to TRBJ1-5; 9 positions match TRBD1. The CDR3 runs to 16 residues. Losses at the gene ends were 2 bases for V and 3 bases for J; bases not matched to a gene: 5. The germline CDR1 and CDR2 sequences are MNHGY and SAAAGT. For the CDR3, the DNA is TGTGCCAGCAGTTACCCGGGACAGGGAATCAATCAGCCCCAGCATTTT. It is translated as CASSYPGQGINQPQHF.

V gene TRBV7-3 combines with J gene TRBJ1-6; D not certain. Germline values: CDR1 SGHTA, CDR2 FQGTGA. Trimming shortened V by 0 bases and J by 6 bases, and 9 bases separated the two germline ends. This CDR3 has 15 amino acids. CDR3 DNA sequence: TGTGCCAGCAGCTTAACAGGGATGGGTAATTCACCCCTCCACTTT. This codes for CASSLTGMGNSPLHF.